The next 26 T cell receptor beta chains were all read from a single sample in a study of OX40 agonist ivuxolimab in advanced cancers. Assay used: immunoSEQ multiplex PCR; TCRdb lists only in-frame clones, some missing. Of around 74,000 clones in the sample, roughly 80% were seen once. The material was CD4+ or CD8+ T cells sorted from blood, obtained in a trial of the OX40 agonist ivuxolimab. Source of these receptors: an adult with an advanced solid tumor such as melanoma, head and neck, liver or kidney cancer.

The chain has TRBV11-1 and TRBJ2-2; TRBD1 agrees at 10 bases. The CDR3 spans 15 residues. V shed 3 bases and J 6 bases; nucleotides not matched to a gene: 4. Germline lookup yields CDR1 SGHAT and CDR2 FQDESV (reference sequence). CDR3 nucleotides: TGTGCCAGCAGCTTGGGGACAGGGGATTCCGGGGAGCTGTTTTTT. It translates to CASSLGTGDSGELFF.

V and J are TRBV11-2 and TRBJ1-1, with D unresolved. V was clipped by 5 bases and J by 11 bases, with 15 bases between them. Germline-derived CDR1 and CDR2 are SGHAT and FQNNGV. The CDR3 loop spans 12 amino acids. Here the CDR3 DNA reads TGTGCCAGCAGCCCAGACATCGGAGGGGCTTTCTTT. It is translated as CASSPDIGGAFF.

This rearrangement joins TRBV6-1 to TRBJ2-4; D gene ambiguous. Looked up from germline, CDR1 is MNHNS and CDR2 is SASEGT. The CDR3 has 13 amino acids. Trimming removed 4 bases from V and 8 bases from J, with 12 bases in between. The CDR3 is CASSAGVKDIQYF. Here the CDR3 DNA reads TGTGCCAGCAGTGCGGGCGTGAAGGACATTCAGTACTTC.

The V and J genes are TRBV29-1 and TRBJ2-5, with 7 positions matching TRBD1. The J call may be in error: the DNA end matches TRBJ2-7 better. The CDR3 contains 12 residues. Germline CDR1 SQVTM, CDR2 ANQGSEA. The CDR3 loop reads CSVQRTGHEQYF. CDR3 coding DNA: TGCAGCGTACAAAGGACAGGCCACGAGCAGTACTTC.

The chain is built from TRBV7-2 and TRBJ2-1, with TRBD1 identical over 7 bases. In germline, CDR1 is SGHTA, CDR2 FQGNSA. V gave up 4 bases and J gave up 12 bases; unmatched junction bases: 12. The CDR3 length is 14 residues. The CDR3 region is CASSSLPTGSRQFF. The CDR3 bases are TGTGCCAGCAGCTCCCTCCCGACAGGGTCAAGGCAGTTCTTC.

The chain joins TRBV21-1 to TRBJ2-7; TRBD2, as called in the table, went unchecked against the DNA. TRBV21-1 is a listed pseudogene. The CDR3 has 15 residues. CDR3 coding DNA: TGTGCCAGCAGCAAAGACCCGGGACTCGCCTACGAGCAGTACTTC. Its protein is CASSKDPGLAYEQYF.

The chain uses TRBV28 and TRBJ2-1; D is possibly TRBD2 (6 bases). The CDR3 has 12 amino acids. Trimming took off 5 bases at V and 9 bases at J, with 11 bases between the two ends. Per germline, CDR1 MDHEN and CDR2 SYDVKM. The CDR3 protein is CASSTWTIEQFF. CDR3 sequence (DNA): TGTGCCAGCAGTACCTGGACTATTGAGCAGTTCTTC.

This clone has a single count. This chain connects TRBV5-5 to TRBJ2-3; D possibly corresponds to TRBD1 (5 bases). Trimming removed 2 bases at V and 2 bases at J, with 15 bases between. The CDR3 sequence is 16 residues long. Germline lookup yields CDR1 SGHKS and CDR2 YYEKEE (reference sequence). CDR3 sequence reads: CASSFTGRPLTDTQYF. CDR3 DNA sequence: TGTGCCAGCAGCTTTACAGGACGACCCCTCACAGATACGCAGTATTTT.

The DNA of the CDR3 is TGTGCCTGGACCCGGGACAGGGGCAATCAGCCCCAGCATTTT. It yields the protein CAWTRDRGNQPQHF. The chain combines TRBV30 with TRBJ1-5, with TRBD1 matching over 9 bases. Germline-derived CDR1 and CDR2 are GTSNPN and SVGIG (reference sequence). The CDR3 has 14 residues. V dropped 4 bases and J dropped 2; count of bases not matched to a gene: 3.

The rearrangement joins TRBV7-9 to TRBJ1-4, with a tentative D call TRBD1 (5 bases). Germline lookup yields CDR1 SEHNR and CDR2 FQNEAQ (reference sequence). V lost 2 bases and J 6 bases, leaving 16 bases between the germline ends. The CDR3 covers 16 residues. CDR3 loop: CASSLFDSLGDEKLFF. CDR3 nucleotides: TGTGCCAGCAGCTTATTCGACAGCCTGGGGGATGAAAAACTGTTTTTT.

This rearrangement joins TRBV11-1 to TRBJ2-2, with 8 bases that match TRBD2. Germline V CDR1 and CDR2: SGHAT, FQDESV (reference sequence). The ends lost 5 bases at V and 3 bases at J; junction bases unmatched: 8. CDR3 length: 16 amino acids. The CDR3 region is CASSPLAGDYTGELFF. The CDR3 DNA reads as TGTGCCAGCAGCCCCCTAGCGGGTGATTACACCGGGGAGCTGTTTTTT.

This clone appeared a single time. The chain carries TRBV5-1 and TRBJ1-1, with unresolved D. V gave up 1 base and J gave up 6 bases, with 16 bases separating them. Germline V gene lookup returns CDR1 SGHRS and CDR2 YFSETQ. CDR3 size: 15 residues. CDR3 DNA sequence: TGCGCCAGCAGCTTGATCTCCGAGGCGAGCGCTGAAGCTTTCTTT. This translates into CASSLISEASAEAFF.

The V gene is TRBV7-2, the J gene TRBJ1-2; 10 nucleotides align to TRBD1. The V segment lost 1 base and the J segment 7 bases; nucleotides outside the gene matches: 6. Per the germline V gene, CDR1 is SGHTA and CDR2 is FQGNSA. The CDR3 has 15 amino acids. The chain's CDR3 is CASSLETGGSSGYTF. The CDR3 coding sequence is TGTGCCAGCAGCTTAGAGACAGGGGGCTCGTCTGGCTACACCTTC. The full variable domain, rest sourced from reference TRBV7-2 and TRBJ1-2, is GAGVSQSPSNKVTEKGKDVELRCDPISGHTALYWYRQSLGQGLEFLIYFQGNSAPDKSGLPSDRFSAERTGGSVSTLTIQRTQQEDSAVYLCASSLETGGSSGYTFGSGTRLTVV.

This clone was found a few times. The rearrangement uses TRBV9 and TRBJ1-2, with TRBD1 matching 7 bases. V trimming: 5 bases; J trimming: 8 bases; junction bases outside the gene matches: 9. Germline lookup yields CDR1 SGDLS and CDR2 YYNGEE. The CDR3 has 13 amino acids. CDR3 residues: CASRSRQGWGYTF. The CDR3 nucleotides are TGTGCCAGCAGATCGAGACAGGGTTGGGGCTACACCTTC.

The chain joins TRBV13 to TRBJ1-2, with D possibly TRBD1 on 6 matching bases. The CDR3 consists of 17 residues. From germline, CDR1 is PRHDT and CDR2 FYEKMQ (reference sequence). The ends were cut back, 2 bases at V and 4 bases at J, with 20 bases in the middle. CDR3 protein: CASSLSDSRGAFYGYTF. The DNA for the CDR3 is TGTGCCAGCAGCTTAAGCGATTCCCGGGGGGCCTTCTATGGCTACACCTTC.

This sequence joins TRBV5-1 and TRBJ2-2; D possibly corresponds to TRBD1 (6 bases). Germline loops: CDR1 SGHRS, CDR2 YFSETQ. CDR3 size: 14 residues. Between the trimmed V and J ends, which lost 3 bases and 5 bases, there was a span of 11 bases. CDR3 amino acids: CASSSTGATGELFF. The CDR3 DNA is TGCGCCAGCAGCTCGACAGGCGCAACCGGGGAGCTGTTTTTT.

The chain is built from TRBV6-1 and TRBJ2-1, with a weak D call TRBD1 (5 bases). Germline V lookup: CDR1 MNHNS, CDR2 SASEGT. The CDR3 length is 15 residues. Trimming shortened V by 7 bases and J by 6 bases, and 19 bases separated the two germline ends. This CDR3 reads CASNPTRATLNEQFF. CDR3 DNA sequence: TGTGCCAGCAACCCCACCAGGGCGACACTCAATGAGCAGTTCTTC.

This chain connects TRBV5-6 to TRBJ2-5; D may match TRBD1 or TRBD2 (7 bases each). The length of the CDR3 is 16 residues. V lost 2 bases to trimming and J lost 2 bases, with 16 bases between them. Germline CDR1 and CDR2: SGHDT and YYEEEE. Here the CDR3 reads CASSLKGAGVQETQYF. CDR3 DNA sequence: TGTGCCAGCAGCTTAAAGGGGGCGGGAGTACAAGAGACCCAGTACTTC. Full variable domain (remainder filled in from reference TRBV5-6 and TRBJ2-5): DAGVTQSPTHLIKTRGQQVTLRCSPKSGHDTVSWYQQALGQGPQFIFQYYEEEERQRGNFPDRFSGHQFPNYSSELNVNALLLGDSALYLCASSLKGAGVQETQYFGPGTRLLVL.

This clone showed up just a few times. The CDR3 region is CASSLAETSGSYNEQFF. The CDR3 region has the DNA TGCGCCAGCAGCTTGGCCGAGACTAGCGGCTCCTACAATGAGCAGTTCTTC. V usage is TRBV5-1 and J usage is TRBJ2-1; 9 bases fit TRBD2. The V gene end was trimmed by 0 bases and the J gene end by 0 bases; junction bases not matched to a gene: 4. The CDR3 loop spans 17 amino acids. Germline V gene data show CDR1 as SGHRS and CDR2 as YFSETQ.

J is TRBJ2-3 and V is TRBV5-1; 9 nucleotides agree with TRBD2. Germline CDR1 SGHRS, CDR2 YFSETQ. V dropped 5 bases and J dropped 4; count of bases not matched to a gene: 8. The CDR3 loop spans 15 amino acids. The DNA for the CDR3 is TGCGCCAGCAGGACAGCGGGGGGTGGAGCAGATACGCAGTATTTT. Translation: CASRTAGGGADTQYF.

The chain is built from TRBV9 and TRBJ2-1; D tentatively fits TRBD1 or TRBD2 (5 bases each). Per germline, CDR1 SGDLS and CDR2 YYNGEE. CDR3 length equals 15 residues. Trimming stripped 0 bases from V and 5 bases from J, with 12 bases between. The CDR3 here is CASSVDRGPNNEQFF. In nucleotides, the CDR3 is TGTGCCAGCAGCGTAGACCGGGGCCCCAACAATGAGCAGTTCTTC. Complete variable domain (other parts from reference TRBV9 and TRBJ2-1): DSGVTQTPKHLITATGQRVTLRCSPRSGDLSVYWYQQSLDQGLQFLIQYYNGEERAKGNILERFSAQQFPDLHSELNLSSLELGDSALYFCASSVDRGPNNEQFFGPGTRLTVL.

The V and J genes are TRBV4-1 and TRBJ1-3, with 12 bases aligning to TRBD1. The V gene's germline CDR1 is MGHRA and CDR2 YSYEKL. CDR3 length: 17 amino acids. With V trimmed by 4 bases and J by 4 bases, 8 bases remained unmatched. This chain's CDR3 is CASSPGTGGRRGNTIYF. CDR3 coding DNA: TGCGCCAGCAGCCCAGGGACAGGGGGCAGGCGGGGAAACACCATATATTTT.

The chain joins TRBV18 to TRBJ2-3; D unclear. CDR3 length: 13 amino acids. Germline assignment: CDR1 KGHSH and CDR2 LQKENI. V gave up 5 bases and J gave up 0 bases, with 6 bases separating them. This chain's CDR3 is CASSGQSTDTQYF. The CDR3 nucleotides read TGTGCCAGCTCAGGTCAAAGCACAGATACGCAGTATTTT.

This sequence joins TRBV28 and TRBJ1-5; the D gene is possibly TRBD1 (6 bases). The CDR3 sequence is 17 residues long. The ends were cut back, 8 bases at V and 4 bases at J, with 24 bases in the middle. Germline loops: CDR1 MDHEN, CDR2 SYDVKM. CDR3 amino acids: CASGIVQGGYRNQPQHF. For the CDR3, the DNA is TGTGCCAGCGGTATAGTACAGGGAGGGTATCGGAATCAGCCCCAGCATTTT.

The chain uses TRBV25-1 and TRBJ2-2; D call uncertain. Germline assignment: CDR1 MGHDK and CDR2 SYGVNS. Trimming took 4 bases from V and 3 from J, leaving 6 bases between them. This CDR3 spans 13 amino acids. This CDR3 reads CASSAQDTGELFF. The CDR3, as DNA: TGTGCCAGCAGTGCGCAGGACACCGGGGAGCTGTTTTTT.

The V and J genes are TRBV2 and TRBJ1-5, with 8 bases that match TRBD1. V shed 6 bases and J 3 bases; nucleotides not matched to a gene: 4. Germline lookup yields CDR1 SNHLY and CDR2 FYNNEI. The CDR3 has 14 residues. The CDR3: CASRDRAPNQPQHF. The CDR3 bases are TGTGCCAGCAGGGACAGGGCTCCCAATCAGCCCCAGCATTTT.